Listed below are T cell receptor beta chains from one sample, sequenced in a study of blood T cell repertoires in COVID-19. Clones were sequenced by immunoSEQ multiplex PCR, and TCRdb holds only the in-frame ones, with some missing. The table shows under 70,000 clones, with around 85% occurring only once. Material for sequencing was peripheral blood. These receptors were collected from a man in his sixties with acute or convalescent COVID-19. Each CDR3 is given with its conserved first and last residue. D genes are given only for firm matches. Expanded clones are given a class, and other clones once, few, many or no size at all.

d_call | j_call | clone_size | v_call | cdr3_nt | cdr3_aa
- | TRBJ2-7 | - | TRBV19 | TGTGCCAGTAGTAAACCCTTGGACTCCGCGGTCCGGTACTTC | CASSKPLDSAVRYF
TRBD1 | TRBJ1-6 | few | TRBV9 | TGTGCCAGCAGCACGATGGGACAGTTGGATTCACCCCTCCACTTT | CASSTMGQLDSPLHF
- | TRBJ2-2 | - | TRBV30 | TGTGCCTGGAGAGAAGGGGTGTCCACCGGGGAGCTGTTTTTT | CAWREGVSTGELFF
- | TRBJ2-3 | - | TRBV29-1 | TGCAGCGTCGGGCTCGCAGGGACAGATACGCAGTATTTT | CSVGLAGTDTQYF
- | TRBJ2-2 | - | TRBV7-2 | TGTGCCAGCAGCTTGGGGGGGAACACCGGGGAGCTGTTTTTT | CASSLGGNTGELFF
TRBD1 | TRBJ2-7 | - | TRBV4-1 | TGCGCCAGCAGCCAACGGACAGGGTGGAGCGAGCAGTACTTC | CASSQRTGWSEQYF
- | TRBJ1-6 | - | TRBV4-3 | TGCGCCAGCAGCCAAGATCCTGCCGCGGGTTATAATTCACCCCTCCACTTT | CASSQDPAAGYNSPLHF
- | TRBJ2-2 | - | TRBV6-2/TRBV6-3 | TGTGCCAGCAGTTACAGGGGGAAATACACCGGGGAGCTGTTTTTT | CASSYRGKYTGELFF
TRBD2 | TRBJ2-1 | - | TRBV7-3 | TGTGCCAGCAGCTTGGTAGCGGGAGGGTACAATGAGCAGTTCTTC | CASSLVAGGYNEQFF
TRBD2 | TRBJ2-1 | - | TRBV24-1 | TGTGCCACCAGTGATTTAGCGGGAGGGCCTAATGAGCAGTTCTTC | CATSDLAGGPNEQFF
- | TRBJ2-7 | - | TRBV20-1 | TGCAGTGCTAGTCCTAACCAGGCCTACGAGCAGTACTTC | CSASPNQAYEQYF
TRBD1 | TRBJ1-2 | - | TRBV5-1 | TGCGCCAGCAGCTTACGACCGGGACAGGGTACGGGCTACACCTTC | CASSLRPGQGTGYTF
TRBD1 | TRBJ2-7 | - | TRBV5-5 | TGTGCCAGCAGCTTGGGGGCCACAGGGGGATTCTACGAGCAGTACTTC | CASSLGATGGFYEQYF
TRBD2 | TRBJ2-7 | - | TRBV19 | TGTGCCAGTAGTTTACTAGCGGGAGCGTACGAGCAGTACTTC | CASSLLAGAYEQYF
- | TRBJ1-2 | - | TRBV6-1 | TGTGCCAGCAGTGAACAATGGGGGCGCGGTGGCTACACCTTC | CASSEQWGRGGYTF
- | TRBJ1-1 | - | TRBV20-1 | TGCAGTGCCATACCAACAGCTGAAGCTTTCTTT | CSAIPTAEAFF
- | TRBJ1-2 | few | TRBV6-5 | TGTGCCAGCAGTTTCGGCGGGGACGCTGGCTACACCTTC | CASSFGGDAGYTF
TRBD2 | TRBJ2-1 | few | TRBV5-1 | TGCGCCAGCAGCTCCCTCAGGAGCGGGAGTGCTTGGGATGAGCAGTTCTTC | CASSSLRSGSAWDEQFF
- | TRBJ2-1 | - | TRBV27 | TGTGCCAGCCAGGGGATAGATCACAATGAGCAGTTCTTC | CASQGIDHNEQFF
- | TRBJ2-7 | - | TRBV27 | TGTGCCAGCAGTTTATCGAGGGAGTACGAGCAGTACTTC | CASSLSREYEQYF
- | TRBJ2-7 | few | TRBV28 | TGTGCCAGCAGTTTAGGTATAACAGAAACCTACGAGCAGTACTTC | CASSLGITETYEQYF
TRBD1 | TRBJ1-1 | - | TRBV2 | TGTGCCAGCAGTGAACTCAGGGGGATCACTGAAGCTTTCTTT | CASSELRGITEAFF
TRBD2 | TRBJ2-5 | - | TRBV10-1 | TGCGCCAGCAGTGAGTCGCTGGGCAGGGGGACTAGCGGGAGAGAGACCCAGTACTTC | CASSESLGRGTSGRETQYF
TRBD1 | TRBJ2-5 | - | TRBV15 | TGTGCCACCAGCAGAGATTTGCCCGGGACAGGGGGCCAAGAGACCCAGTACTTC | CATSRDLPGTGGQETQYF
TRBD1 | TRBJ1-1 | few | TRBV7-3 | TGTGCCAGCAGCTTAATAGGACAGGGAAAAGCTTTCTTT | CASSLIGQGKAFF
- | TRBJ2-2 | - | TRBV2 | TGTGCCCTTGCCAGGGCTGGCACCGGGGAGCTGTTTTTT | CALARAGTGELFF
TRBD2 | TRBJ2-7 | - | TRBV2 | TGTGCCAGCGAGAGCGGGAGCTCCTACGAGCAGTACTTC | CASESGSSYEQYF
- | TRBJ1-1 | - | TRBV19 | TGTGCCACCCGGGGAGGGTTCACTGAAGCTTTCTTT | CATRGGFTEAFF
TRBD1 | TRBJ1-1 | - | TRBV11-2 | TGTGCCAGCAGCCGTGGACAGGCGAACTTTGAAGCTTTCTTT | CASSRGQANFEAFF
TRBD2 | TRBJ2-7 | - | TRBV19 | TGTGCCAGTAGTCCGCCGGGACTAGCGGAAACCTACGAGCAGTACTTC | CASSPPGLAETYEQYF
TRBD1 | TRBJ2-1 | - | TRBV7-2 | TGTGCCAGCAGCTCCGACAGGGGGCTGAATGAGCAGTTCTTC | CASSSDRGLNEQFF
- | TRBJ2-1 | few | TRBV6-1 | TGTGCCAGCAGTGCGATACAGGGCCGGCTGAACCATGAGCAGTTCTTC | CASSAIQGRLNHEQFF
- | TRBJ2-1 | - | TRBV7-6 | TGTGCCAGCAGCTTAATGGTTAGCGGTGGGAATGAGCAGTTCTTC | CASSLMVSGGNEQFF
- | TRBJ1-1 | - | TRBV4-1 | TGCGCCAGCAGCCAAGAGGCGTCGGGGGGGTACACTGAAGCTTTCTTT | CASSQEASGGYTEAFF
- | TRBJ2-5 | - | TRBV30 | TGTGCCTGGAGTCCGGACAGCCAAGAGACCCAGTACTTC | CAWSPDSQETQYF
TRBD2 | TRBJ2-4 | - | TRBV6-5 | TGTGCCAGCAGTCAGCGGGAGTGGAACAAAAACATTCAGTACTTC | CASSQREWNKNIQYF
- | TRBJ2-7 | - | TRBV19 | TGTGCCAGTAGTATAATGGAGGGCTACGAGCAGTACTTC | CASSIMEGYEQYF
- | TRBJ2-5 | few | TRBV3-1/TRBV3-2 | TGTGCCAGCAGCCACCGGGGGGCGGGAGAGACCCAGTACTTC | CASSHRGAGETQYF
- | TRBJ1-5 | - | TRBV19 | TGTGCCAGTAGTATAGGGGTCGGCAGGGTGAGCAATCAGCCCCAGCATTTT | CASSIGVGRVSNQPQHF
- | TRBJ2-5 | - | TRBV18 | TGTGCCAGCTCACCGCAGTTACAGGAGACCCAGTACTTC | CASSPQLQETQYF
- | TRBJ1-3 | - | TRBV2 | TGTGCCAGCAGCAGAGGGATCCCTGGAAACACCATATATTTT | CASSRGIPGNTIYF
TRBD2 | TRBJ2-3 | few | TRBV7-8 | TGTGCCAGCAGCTTTTCGTCACTAGCGGGGGCGGCAGATACGCAGTATTTT | CASSFSSLAGAADTQYF
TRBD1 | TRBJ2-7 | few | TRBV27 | TGTGCCAGCAGTGGACAGGGGAGGTACGAGCAGTACTTC | CASSGQGRYEQYF
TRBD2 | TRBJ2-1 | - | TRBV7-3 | TGTGCCAGCAGCCTCAGCGGACTAGCGGGACTCAATGAGCAGTTCTTC | CASSLSGLAGLNEQFF
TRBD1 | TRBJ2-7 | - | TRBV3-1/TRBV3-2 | TGTGCCAGCAGCCAAGGTTCATGGGACAGGAACTCCTACGAGCAGTACTTC | CASSQGSWDRNSYEQYF
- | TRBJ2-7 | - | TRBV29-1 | TGCAGCGCCGAGGAGGAAAGCTCCTACGAGCAGTACTTC | CSAEEESSYEQYF
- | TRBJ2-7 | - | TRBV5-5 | TGTGCCAGCAGCTTGTTAAACCCCCGAGGCTACGAGCAGTACTTC | CASSLLNPRGYEQYF
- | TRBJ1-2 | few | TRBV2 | TGTGCCAGCATGCTTGTCGAGTATGGCTACACCTTC | CASMLVEYGYTF
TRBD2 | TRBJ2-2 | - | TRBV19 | TGTGCCAGTAGTGCCCTTAGCGGGAGCCGGGCCGGGGAGCTGTTTTTT | CASSALSGSRAGELFF
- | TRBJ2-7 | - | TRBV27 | TGTGCCAGCAGTTCAAGCTCAGGGGATACCACCTACGAGCAGTACTTC | CASSSSSGDTTYEQYF
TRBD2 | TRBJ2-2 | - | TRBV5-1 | TGCGCCAGCAGCTTGGGACCAAGAACTAGCGGGAGGGTTAACACCGGGGAGCTGTTTTTT | CASSLGPRTSGRVNTGELFF
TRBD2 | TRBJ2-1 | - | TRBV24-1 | TGTGCCACCAGTGATTTCTCGACAGCGGGGGCCTACAATGAGCAGTTCTTC | CATSDFSTAGAYNEQFF
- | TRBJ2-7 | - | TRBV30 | TGTGCCTCCACGGACAGCTCCTACGAGCAGTACTTC | CASTDSSYEQYF
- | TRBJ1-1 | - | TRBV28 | TGTGCCAGCAGGGGGCCAGGTTTGAACACTGAAGCTTTCTTT | CASRGPGLNTEAFF
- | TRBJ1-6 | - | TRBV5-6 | TGTGCCAGCAGCTTGGGTCAGGGGCAATATAATTCACCCCTCCACTTT | CASSLGQGQYNSPLHF
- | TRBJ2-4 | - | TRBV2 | TGTGCCAGCAGGACAGGAAACATTCAGTACTTC | CASRTGNIQYF
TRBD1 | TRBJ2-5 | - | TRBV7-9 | TGTGCCAGCAGCCCGGGACAGGGAGAGACCCAGTACTTC | CASSPGQGETQYF
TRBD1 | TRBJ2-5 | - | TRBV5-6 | TGTGCCAGCAGCTGGACAGGGGGCGTAGAGACCCAGTACTTC | CASSWTGGVETQYF
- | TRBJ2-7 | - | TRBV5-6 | TGTGCCAGCAGCTTGGGGGGCAGGGGCCCATACGAGCAGTACTTC | CASSLGGRGPYEQYF
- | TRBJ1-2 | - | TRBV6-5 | TGTGCCAGCAGTCTGCCCGAGAACTATGGCTACACCTTC | CASSLPENYGYTF